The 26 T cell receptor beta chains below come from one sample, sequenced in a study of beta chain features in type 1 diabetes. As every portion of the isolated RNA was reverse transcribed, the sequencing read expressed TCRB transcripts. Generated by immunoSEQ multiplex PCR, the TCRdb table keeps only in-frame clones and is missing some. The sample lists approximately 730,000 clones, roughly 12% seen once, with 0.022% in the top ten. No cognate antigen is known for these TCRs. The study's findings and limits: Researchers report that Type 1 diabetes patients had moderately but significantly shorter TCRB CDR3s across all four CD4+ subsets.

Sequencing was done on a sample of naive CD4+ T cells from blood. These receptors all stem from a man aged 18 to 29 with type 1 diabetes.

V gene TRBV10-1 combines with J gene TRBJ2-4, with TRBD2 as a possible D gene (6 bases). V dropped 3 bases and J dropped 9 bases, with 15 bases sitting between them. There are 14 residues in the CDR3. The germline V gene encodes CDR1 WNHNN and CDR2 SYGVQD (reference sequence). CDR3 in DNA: TGCGCCAGCAGTGACCAGGGCGGGGACGGCATTCAGTACTTC. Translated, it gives CASSDQGGDGIQYF.

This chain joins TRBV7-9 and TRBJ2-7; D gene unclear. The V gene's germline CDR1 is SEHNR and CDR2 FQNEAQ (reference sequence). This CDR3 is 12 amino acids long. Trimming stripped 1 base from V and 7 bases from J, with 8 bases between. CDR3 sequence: CASSLVLGEQYF. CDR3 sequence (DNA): TGTGCCAGCAGCTTAGTGTTGGGGGAGCAGTACTTC.

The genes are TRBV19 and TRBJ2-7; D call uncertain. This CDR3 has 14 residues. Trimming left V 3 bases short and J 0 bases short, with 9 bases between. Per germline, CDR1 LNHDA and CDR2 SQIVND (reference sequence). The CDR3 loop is CASSMQVFSYEQYF. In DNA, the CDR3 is TGTGCCAGTAGTATGCAAGTTTTCTCCTACGAGCAGTACTTC. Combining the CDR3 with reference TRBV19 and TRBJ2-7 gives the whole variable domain DGGITQSPKYLFRKEGQNVTLSCEQNLNHDAMYWYRQDPGQGLRLIYYSQIVNDFQKGDIAEGYSVSREKKESFPLTVTSAQKNPTAFYLCASSMQVFSYEQYFGPGTRLTVT.

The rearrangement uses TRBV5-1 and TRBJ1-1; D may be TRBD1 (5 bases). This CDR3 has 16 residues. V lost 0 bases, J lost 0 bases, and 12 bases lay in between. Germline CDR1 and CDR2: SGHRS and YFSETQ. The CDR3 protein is CASSLAGRVMNTEAFF. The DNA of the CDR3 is TGCGCCAGCAGCTTGGCCGGCAGGGTTATGAACACTGAAGCTTTCTTT.

CDR3 sequence: CSVSHDRYGYTF. The CDR3 coding sequence is TGCAGCGTTTCACATGACCGCTATGGCTACACCTTC. This chain connects TRBV29-1 to TRBJ1-2, with D unresolved. Deletions cut 5 bases from V and 4 bases from J, with 11 bases between. Germline V CDR1 and CDR2: SQVTM, ANQGSEA. The CDR3 has 12 residues.

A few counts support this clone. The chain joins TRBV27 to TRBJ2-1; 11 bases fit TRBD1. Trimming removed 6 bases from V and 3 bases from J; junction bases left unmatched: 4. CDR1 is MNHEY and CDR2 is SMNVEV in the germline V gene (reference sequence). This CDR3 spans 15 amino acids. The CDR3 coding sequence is TGTGCCAGCAGGACAGGGACAGGGGGCTACAATGAGCAGTTCTTC. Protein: CASRTGTGGYNEQFF.

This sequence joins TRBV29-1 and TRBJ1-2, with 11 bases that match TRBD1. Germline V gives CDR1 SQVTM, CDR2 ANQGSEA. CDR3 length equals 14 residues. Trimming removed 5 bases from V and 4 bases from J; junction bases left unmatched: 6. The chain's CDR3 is CSVMDRGRGYGYTF. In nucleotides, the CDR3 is TGCAGCGTTATGGACAGGGGGCGAGGCTATGGCTACACCTTC.

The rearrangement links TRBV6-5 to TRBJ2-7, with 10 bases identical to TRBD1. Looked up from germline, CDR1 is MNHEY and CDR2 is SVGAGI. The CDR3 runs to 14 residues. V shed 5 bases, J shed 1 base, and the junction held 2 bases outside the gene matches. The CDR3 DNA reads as TGTGCCAGCAGTGGGGGACAGGGGTCCTACGAGCAGTACTTC. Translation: CASSGGQGSYEQYF.

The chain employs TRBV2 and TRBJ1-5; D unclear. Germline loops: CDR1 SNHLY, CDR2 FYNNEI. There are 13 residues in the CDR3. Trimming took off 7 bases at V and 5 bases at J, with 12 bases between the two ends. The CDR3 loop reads CASNSFSDQPQHF. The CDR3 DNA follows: TGTGCCAGCAATAGTTTTTCGGATCAGCCCCAGCATTTT.

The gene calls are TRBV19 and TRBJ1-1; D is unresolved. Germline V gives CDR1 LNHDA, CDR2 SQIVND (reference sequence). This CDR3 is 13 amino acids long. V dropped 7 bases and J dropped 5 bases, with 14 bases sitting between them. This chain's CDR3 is CASIWRGLTEAFF. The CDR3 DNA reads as TGTGCCAGTATTTGGCGGGGATTAACTGAAGCTTTCTTT.

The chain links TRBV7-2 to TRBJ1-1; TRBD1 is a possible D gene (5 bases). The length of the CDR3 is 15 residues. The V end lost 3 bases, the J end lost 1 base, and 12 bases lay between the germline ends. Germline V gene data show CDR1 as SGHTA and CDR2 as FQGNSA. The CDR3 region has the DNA TGTGCCAGCAGCTTGTTGGGGCAGGGGAACACTGAAGCTTTCTTT. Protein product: CASSLLGQGNTEAFF.

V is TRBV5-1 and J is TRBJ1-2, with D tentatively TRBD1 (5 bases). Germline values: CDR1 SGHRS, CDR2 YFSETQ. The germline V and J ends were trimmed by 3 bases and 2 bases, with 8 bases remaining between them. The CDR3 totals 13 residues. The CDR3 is CASSSEGNYGYTF. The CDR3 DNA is TGCGCCAGCAGCTCGGAGGGGAACTATGGCTACACCTTC.

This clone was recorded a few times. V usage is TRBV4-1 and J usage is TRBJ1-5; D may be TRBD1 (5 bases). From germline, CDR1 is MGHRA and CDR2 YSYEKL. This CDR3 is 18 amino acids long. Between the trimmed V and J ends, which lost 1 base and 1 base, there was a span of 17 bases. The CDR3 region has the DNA TGCGCCAGCAGCCAAGTTGGGACCAGGGTTTCGAGCAATCAGCCCCAGCATTTT. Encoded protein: CASSQVGTRVSSNQPQHF.

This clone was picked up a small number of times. CDR3 in DNA: TGTGCCAGCCACGGGACGGTCGGCACAGATACGCAGTATTTT. This sequence encodes CASHGTVGTDTQYF. The V call is TRBV6-5, the J call TRBJ2-3; tentatively, D is TRBD1 or TRBD2 (5 bases each). V was shortened by 8 bases and J by 1 base, with 13 bases between the two germline ends. Looked up from germline, CDR1 is MNHEY and CDR2 is SVGAGI. This CDR3 contains 14 residues.

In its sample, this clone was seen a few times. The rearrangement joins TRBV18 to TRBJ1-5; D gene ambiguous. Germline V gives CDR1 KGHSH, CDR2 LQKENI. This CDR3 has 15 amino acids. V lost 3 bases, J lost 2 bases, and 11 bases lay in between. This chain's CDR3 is CASSPQEGGNQPQHF. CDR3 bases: TGTGCCAGCTCACCTCAGGAGGGTGGCAATCAGCCCCAGCATTTT.

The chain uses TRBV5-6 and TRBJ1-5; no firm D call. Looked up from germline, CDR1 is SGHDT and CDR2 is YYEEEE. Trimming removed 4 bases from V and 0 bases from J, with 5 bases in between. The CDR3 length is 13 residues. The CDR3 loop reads CASSRYSNQPQHF. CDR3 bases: TGTGCCAGCAGCCGGTATAGCAATCAGCCCCAGCATTTT.

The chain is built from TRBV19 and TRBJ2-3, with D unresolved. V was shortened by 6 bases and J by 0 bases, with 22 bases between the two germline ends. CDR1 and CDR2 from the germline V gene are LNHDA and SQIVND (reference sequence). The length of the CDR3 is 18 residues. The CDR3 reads CASRGNPLGLVSTDTQYF. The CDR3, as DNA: TGTGCCAGTAGGGGAAATCCCCTCGGCCTGGTTAGCACAGATACGCAGTATTTT.

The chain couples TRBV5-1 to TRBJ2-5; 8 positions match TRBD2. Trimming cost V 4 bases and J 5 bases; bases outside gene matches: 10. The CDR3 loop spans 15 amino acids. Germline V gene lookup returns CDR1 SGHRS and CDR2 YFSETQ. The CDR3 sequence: CASSPPRTGGETQYF. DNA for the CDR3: TGCGCCAGCAGCCCGCCTCGGACGGGAGGGGAGACCCAGTACTTC.

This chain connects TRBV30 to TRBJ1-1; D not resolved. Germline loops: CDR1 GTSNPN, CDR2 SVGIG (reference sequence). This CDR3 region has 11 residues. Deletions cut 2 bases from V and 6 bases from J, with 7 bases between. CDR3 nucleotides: TGTGCCTGGAGTCCGAAGGCTGAAGCTTTCTTT. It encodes CAWSPKAEAFF.

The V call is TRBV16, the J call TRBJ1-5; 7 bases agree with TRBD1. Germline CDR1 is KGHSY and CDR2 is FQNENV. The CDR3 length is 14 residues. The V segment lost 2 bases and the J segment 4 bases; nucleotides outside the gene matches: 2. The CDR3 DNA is TGTGCCAGCAGCCAAATGACAGGGAATCAGCCCCAGCATTTT. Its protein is CASSQMTGNQPQHF. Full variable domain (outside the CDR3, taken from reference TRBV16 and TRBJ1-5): GEEVAQTPKHLVRGEGQKAKLYCAPIKGHSYVFWYQQVLKNEFKFLISFQNENVFDETGMPKERFSAKCLPNSPCSLEIQATKLEDSAVYFCASSQMTGNQPQHFGDGTRLSIL.

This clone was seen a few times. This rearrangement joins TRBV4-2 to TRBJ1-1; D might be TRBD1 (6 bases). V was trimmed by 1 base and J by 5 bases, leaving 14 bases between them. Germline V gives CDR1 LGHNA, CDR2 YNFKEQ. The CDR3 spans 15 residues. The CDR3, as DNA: TGTGCCAGCAGCCAAGTAGTGGGGGCGAGGACTGAAGCTTTCTTT. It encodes CASSQVVGARTEAFF.

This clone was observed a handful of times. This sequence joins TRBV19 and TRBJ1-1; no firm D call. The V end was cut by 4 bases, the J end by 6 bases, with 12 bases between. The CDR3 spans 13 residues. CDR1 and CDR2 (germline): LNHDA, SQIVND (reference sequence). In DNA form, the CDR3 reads TGTGCCAGTAGTAGGATAGCCGCAGCTGAAGCTTTCTTT. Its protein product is CASSRIAAAEAFF.

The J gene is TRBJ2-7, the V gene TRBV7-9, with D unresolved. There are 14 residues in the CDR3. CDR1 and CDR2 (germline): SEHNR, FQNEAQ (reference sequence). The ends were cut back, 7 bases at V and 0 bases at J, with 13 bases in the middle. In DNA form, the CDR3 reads TGTGCCAGCACCACTAACGCGGACTCCTACGAGCAGTACTTC. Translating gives CASTTNADSYEQYF.

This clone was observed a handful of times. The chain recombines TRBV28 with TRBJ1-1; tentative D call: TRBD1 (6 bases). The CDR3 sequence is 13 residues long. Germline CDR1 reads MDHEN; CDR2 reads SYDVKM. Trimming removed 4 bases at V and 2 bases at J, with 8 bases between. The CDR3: CASSSGVNTEAFF. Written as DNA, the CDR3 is TGTGCCAGCAGTTCAGGGGTAAACACTGAAGCTTTCTTT.

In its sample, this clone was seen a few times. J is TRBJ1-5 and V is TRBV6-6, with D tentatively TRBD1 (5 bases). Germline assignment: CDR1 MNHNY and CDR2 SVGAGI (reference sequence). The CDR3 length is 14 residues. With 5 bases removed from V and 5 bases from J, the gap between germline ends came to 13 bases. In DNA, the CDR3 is TGTGCCAGCAGTCGCAGTGGGACGGATCAGCCCCAGCATTTT. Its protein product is CASSRSGTDQPQHF.

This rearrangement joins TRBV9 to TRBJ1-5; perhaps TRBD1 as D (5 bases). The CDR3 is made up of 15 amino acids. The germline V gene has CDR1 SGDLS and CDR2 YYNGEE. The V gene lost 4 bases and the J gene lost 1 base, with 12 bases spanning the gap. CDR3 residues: CASSPEEGSNQPQHF. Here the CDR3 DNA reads TGTGCCAGCAGCCCAGAGGAGGGGAGCAATCAGCCCCAGCATTTT. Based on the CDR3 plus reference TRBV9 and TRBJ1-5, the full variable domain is DSGVTQTPKHLITATGQRVTLRCSPRSGDLSVYWYQQSLDQGLQFLIQYYNGEERAKGNILERFSAQQFPDLHSELNLSSLELGDSALYFCASSPEEGSNQPQHFGDGTRLSIL.